This TCR beta chain comes out of a study of neurological immune-mediated disorders. Regarding the study as a whole: Neither clinical nor MRI features showed any association with the multiple sclerosis repertoire cluster, and the authors stated that larger cohorts are needed. The greatest TCR clonal expansion appeared in HTLV-1-associated myelopathy and the smallest, falling below healthy controls, in multiple sclerosis.

Germline CDR1 and CDR2: SQVTM and ANQGSEA. V was pared by 7 bases and J by 7 bases, with 10 bases of the junction left unmatched. CDR3 size: 13 residues. With 10-nucleotide random UMIs included, cDNA was synthesized by 5'RACE. TCRdb used MiXCR to reprocess the 5' RACE reads, holding one entry per CDR3 protein. Found here are over 35,000 distinct CDR3 sequences, around 4% of them singletons; the top ten hold 2.2%. To note about this clonotype: Its antigen is undetermined.

Input material: PBMCs. The clonotype was recovered from a man aged 25 to 40 with multiple sclerosis. The J gene is TRBJ2-3, the V gene TRBV29-1; 8 bases are shared with TRBD2. The CDR3 DNA is TGCAGCGCTCTGACTAGCGTCCATAATACGCAGTATTTT. Protein product: CSALTSVHNTQYF.